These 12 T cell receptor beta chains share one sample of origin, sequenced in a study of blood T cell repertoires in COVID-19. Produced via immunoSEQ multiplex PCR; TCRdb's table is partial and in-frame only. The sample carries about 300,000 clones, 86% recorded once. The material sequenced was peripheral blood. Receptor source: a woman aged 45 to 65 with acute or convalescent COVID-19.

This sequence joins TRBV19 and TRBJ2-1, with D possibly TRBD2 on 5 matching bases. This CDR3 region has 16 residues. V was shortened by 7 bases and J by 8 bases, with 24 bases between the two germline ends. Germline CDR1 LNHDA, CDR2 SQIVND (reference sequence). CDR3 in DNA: TGTGCCAGTATGTTTGGAGAGGGCGGAATATCCGATGAGCAGTTCTTC. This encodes CASMFGEGGISDEQFF.

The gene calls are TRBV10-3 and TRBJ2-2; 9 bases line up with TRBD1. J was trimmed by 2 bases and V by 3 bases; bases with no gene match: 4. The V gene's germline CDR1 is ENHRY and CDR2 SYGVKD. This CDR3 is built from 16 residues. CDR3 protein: CAISDRTGANTGELFF. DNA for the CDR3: TGTGCCATCAGTGACAGGACAGGGGCCAACACCGGGGAGCTGTTTTTT.

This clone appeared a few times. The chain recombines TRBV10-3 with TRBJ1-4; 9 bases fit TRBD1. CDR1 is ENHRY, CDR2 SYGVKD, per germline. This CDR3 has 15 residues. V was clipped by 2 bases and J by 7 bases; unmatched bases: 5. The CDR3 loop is CAISETDRGGEKLFF. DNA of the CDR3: TGTGCCATCAGTGAGACGGACAGGGGCGGTGAAAAACTGTTTTTT.

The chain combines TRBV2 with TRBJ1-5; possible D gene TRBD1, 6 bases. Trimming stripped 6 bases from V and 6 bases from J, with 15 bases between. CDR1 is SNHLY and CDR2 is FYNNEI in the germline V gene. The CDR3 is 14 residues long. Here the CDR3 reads CASRETGLVQPQHF. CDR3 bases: TGTGCCAGCAGAGAAACAGGGCTAGTTCAGCCCCAGCATTTT.

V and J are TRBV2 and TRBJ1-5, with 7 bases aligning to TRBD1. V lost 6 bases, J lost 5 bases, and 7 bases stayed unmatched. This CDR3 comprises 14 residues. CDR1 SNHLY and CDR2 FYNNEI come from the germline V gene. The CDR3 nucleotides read TGTGCCAGCAGCGAACAGGGGAACTATCAGCCCCAGCATTTT. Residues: CASSEQGNYQPQHF.

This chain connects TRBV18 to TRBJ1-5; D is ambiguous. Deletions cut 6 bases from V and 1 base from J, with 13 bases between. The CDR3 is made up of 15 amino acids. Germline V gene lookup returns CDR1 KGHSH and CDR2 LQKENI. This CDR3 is CASSSSGGSNQPQHF. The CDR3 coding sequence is TGTGCCAGCTCGTCCAGCGGTGGCAGCAATCAGCCCCAGCATTTT.

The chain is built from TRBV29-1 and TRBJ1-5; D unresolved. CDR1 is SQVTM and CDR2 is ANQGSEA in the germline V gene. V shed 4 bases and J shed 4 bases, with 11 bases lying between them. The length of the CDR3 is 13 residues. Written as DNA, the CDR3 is TGCAGCGTTGCTGAGGGTCCAAATCAGCCCCAGCATTTT. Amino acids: CSVAEGPNQPQHF.

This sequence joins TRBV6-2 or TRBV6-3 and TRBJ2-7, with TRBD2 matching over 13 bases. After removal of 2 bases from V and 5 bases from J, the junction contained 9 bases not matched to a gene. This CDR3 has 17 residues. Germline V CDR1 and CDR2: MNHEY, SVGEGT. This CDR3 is CASSYDSTSGRAHEQYF. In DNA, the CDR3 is TGTGCCAGCAGTTACGACTCCACTAGCGGGAGGGCCCACGAGCAGTACTTC.

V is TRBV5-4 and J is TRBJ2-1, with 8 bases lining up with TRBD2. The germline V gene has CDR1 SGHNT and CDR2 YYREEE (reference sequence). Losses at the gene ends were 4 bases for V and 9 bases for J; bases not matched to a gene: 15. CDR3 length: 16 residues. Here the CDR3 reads CASSPLAGSLRGEQFF. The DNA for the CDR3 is TGTGCCAGCAGCCCCCTAGCGGGCAGCCTCAGGGGTGAGCAGTTCTTC.

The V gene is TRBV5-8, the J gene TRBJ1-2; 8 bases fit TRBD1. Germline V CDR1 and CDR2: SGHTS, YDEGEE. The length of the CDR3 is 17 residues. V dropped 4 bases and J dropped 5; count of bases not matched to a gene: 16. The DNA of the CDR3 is TGTGCCAGCAGCCGCGACGGAAAATCGGGACAGGTGTATGGCTACACCTTC. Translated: CASSRDGKSGQVYGYTF.

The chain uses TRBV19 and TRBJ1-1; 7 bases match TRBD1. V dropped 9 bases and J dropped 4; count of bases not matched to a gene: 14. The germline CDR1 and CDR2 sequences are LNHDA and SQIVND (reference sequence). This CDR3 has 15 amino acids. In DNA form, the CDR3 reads TGTGCCAGCATACCGGGACAGTTTATCAGCACTGAAGCTTTCTTT. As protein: CASIPGQFISTEAFF. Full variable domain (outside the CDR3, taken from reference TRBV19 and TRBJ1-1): DGGITQSPKYLFRKEGQNVTLSCEQNLNHDAMYWYRQDPGQGLRLIYYSQIVNDFQKGDIAEGYSVSREKKESFPLTVTSAQKNPTAFYLCASIPGQFISTEAFFGQGTRLTVV.

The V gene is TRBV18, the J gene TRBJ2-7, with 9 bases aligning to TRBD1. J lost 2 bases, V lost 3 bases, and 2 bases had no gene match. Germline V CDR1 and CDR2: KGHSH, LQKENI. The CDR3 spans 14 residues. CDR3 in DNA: TGTGCCAGCTCACCGGGGACAGGGACCTACGAGCAGTACTTC. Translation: CASSPGTGTYEQYF. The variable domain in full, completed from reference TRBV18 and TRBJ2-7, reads NAGVMQNPRHLVRRRGQEARLRCSPMKGHSHVYWYRQLPEEGLKFMVYLQKENIIDESGMPKERFSAEFPKEGPSILRIQQVVRGDSAAYFCASSPGTGTYEQYFGPGTRLTVT.